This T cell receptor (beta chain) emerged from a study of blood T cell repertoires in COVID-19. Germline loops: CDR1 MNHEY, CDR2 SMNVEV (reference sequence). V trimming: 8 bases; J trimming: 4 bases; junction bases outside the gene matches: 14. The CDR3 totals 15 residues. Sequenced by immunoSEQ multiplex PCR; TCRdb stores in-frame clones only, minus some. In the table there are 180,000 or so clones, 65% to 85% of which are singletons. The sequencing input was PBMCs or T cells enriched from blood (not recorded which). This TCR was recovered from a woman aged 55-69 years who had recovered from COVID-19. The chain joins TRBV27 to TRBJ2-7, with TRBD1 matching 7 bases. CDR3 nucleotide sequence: TGTGCCAGCGGTAAACCTACAGGGACAGAGTACGAGCAGTACTTC. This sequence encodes CASGKPTGTEYEQYF.